Included here is one TCR beta chain sequence, with context. The clone's antigen remains unknown. No base qualities exist here, and no much larger clone lies one base off it. This sample stems from a study of long-term antiretroviral therapy in people with HIV (dated by TCRdb to 2021 to 2024). Regarding the research as a whole: The earliest samples were collected approximately a decade before the 2015 WHO recommendation for immediate ART, a period when ART was typically delayed until CD4 counts fell. This retrospective serial study examined whether starting ART and sustained HIV suppression were associated with changes in the composition and diversity of the TRB repertoire in peripheral blood. From 25 to 30 adults with confirmed HIV infection, the cohort provided 192 cryopreserved PBMC samples, gathered serially across a mean of approximately six years (range 1-12). About 35% of the 30 participants with HIV were female. No cross-contamination during QIAcube processing was shown when test extractions of a monoclonal T-cell line were performed alongside about 33 polyclonal samples.

The immunoSEQ hsTCRB v3.0 assay was used at survey level resolution to sequence the TRB variable region. The target sequencing depth for TRB was roughly 40,000-50,000 T-cell genomes per sample. Pooled TRB libraries were sequenced on an Illumina MiSeq with a v3 150-cycle kit. As for the original processing: Analysis of repertoires was carried out in R inside a reproducible Nextflow workflow spanning QC, data transformation and analysis. Custom analyses were implemented in LymphoSeq2, an R package for AIRR-Seq data exploration. After excluding a few samples that yielded fewer than 5000 total TRB sequences, some 180 HIV repertoires remained for analysis. Among the 180 to 200 HIV repertoires that were kept, under 60 were collected before ART initiation and roughly 130 were collected after ART initiation. Each repertoire was downsampled to 5000 TRB nucleotide sequences, and summary statistics were averaged across 100 downsampling iterations. TRB sequences were retained for analysis only if CDR3 regions of at least seven amino acids were present. A Shannon entropy-derived clonality score and the Gini coefficient were used to measure diversity. In repertoire networks, the top 5000 CDR3 amino acid sequences were linked whenever an edit distance of one separated two sequences. Antigen specificity groups and MHC restriction were predicted for TRB CDR3 amino acid sequences with GLIPH2. Known CMV, EBV, HIV or tissue antigen associations were flagged by matching CDR3 amino acid sequences against VDJdb and McPAS-TCR. Pre-ART, post-ART and control groups were compared with Wilcoxon signed-rank tests and Holm-Bonferroni correction. TCRdb retrieved this table from immuneACCESS and kept in-frame rearrangements only. Not all clones are present; in checked studies, unresolved V genes account for under half, and no reason is known for the remainder. Clone size and the V and J calls come from that table; the DNA yielded D and trimming. The sample data list 20,000 to 25,000 clones, and about 82% of these were observed just once. Of the sample, 12% falls within the top ten clones.

Study-level results and caveats: Limited PBMC availability meant only the TCR beta chain was sequenced, without alpha chain pairing. The samples span the years 2004 to 2017, and the ART regimens used at that time may not be as effective as current regimens. Starting ART was linked to a significant rise in TRB diversity, yet even after long-term ART the diversity remained significantly lower than in transplant donor controls. Because cell numbers in pre-ART samples were limited, unsorted PBMC were profiled instead of sorted CD4+ and CD8+ T cells. No data were available on ART adherence, viral resistance or therapy changes, limiting inferences about post-ART repertoire changes. Expanded TRB clones identified before ART initiation dominated the repertoire across all time points, though the dominance fluctuated and decreased in many PLHIV after ART. HIV repertoires had narrower CDR3 length ranges than controls, and the network structure suggested an antigen-experienced repertoire that shifted only slightly toward naive after ART.

Participants were included only if at least one PBMC sample before ART initiation and at least two post-ART samples were available. Treatment was received in the United States of America by all participants with HIV. Before DNA extraction, cryopreserved samples containing roughly 1-11 million PBMC were thawed and washed. At the time of the earliest PBMC sample, participants with HIV were aged between roughly 20 and 55 years. Per participant, PBMC samples came from 1-4 timepoints prior to ART initiation and 2-8 timepoints following ART initiation, for a median of 7 samples. For every participant, serial HIV viral load, CD4+ T-cell count, ART history and demographic data were obtained. Genomic DNA was extracted from unsorted PBMC with a Qiagen kit on a QIAcube, with processing performed in batches of 12 samples. The TCR originated in a man aged 40-49 years with HIV. The starting material was unsorted PBMCs, obtained 1.6 years after starting antiretroviral therapy.

The nucleotides are TGTGCCAGCAGCCGGGGGGGAGTAACTTTCTTT. It translates to CASSRGGVTFF. The chain uses TRBV5-5 and TRBJ1-1; the D gene is possibly TRBD1, with 5 bases matching. CDR1 and CDR2 (SGHKS, YYEKEE) derive from the germline V gene (reference sequence). The CDR3 goes from the cysteine to the phenylalanine over 11 residues. The CDR3 DNA has 33 bases and is translated from base 1. The junction shows trimming of 4 bases on V and 12 bases on J, plus 13 bases between the germline ends.